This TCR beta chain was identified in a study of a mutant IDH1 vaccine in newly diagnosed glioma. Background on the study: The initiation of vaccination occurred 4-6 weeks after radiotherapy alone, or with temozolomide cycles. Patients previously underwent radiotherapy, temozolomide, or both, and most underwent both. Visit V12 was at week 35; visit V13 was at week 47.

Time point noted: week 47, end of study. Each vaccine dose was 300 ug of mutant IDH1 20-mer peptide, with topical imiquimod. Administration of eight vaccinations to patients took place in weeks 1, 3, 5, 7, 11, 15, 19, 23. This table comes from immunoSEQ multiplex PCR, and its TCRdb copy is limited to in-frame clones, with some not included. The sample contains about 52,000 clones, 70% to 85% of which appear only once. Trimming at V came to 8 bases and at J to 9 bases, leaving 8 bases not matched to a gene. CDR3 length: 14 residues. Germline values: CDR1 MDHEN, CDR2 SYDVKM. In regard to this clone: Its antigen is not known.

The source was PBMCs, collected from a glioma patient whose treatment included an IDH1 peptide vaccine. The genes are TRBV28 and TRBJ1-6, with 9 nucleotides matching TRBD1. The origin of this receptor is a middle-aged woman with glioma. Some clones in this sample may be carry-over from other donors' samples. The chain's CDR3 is CASGETGGSSPLHF. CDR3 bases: TGTGCCAGCGGGGAAACAGGGGGCAGTTCACCCCTCCACTTT.